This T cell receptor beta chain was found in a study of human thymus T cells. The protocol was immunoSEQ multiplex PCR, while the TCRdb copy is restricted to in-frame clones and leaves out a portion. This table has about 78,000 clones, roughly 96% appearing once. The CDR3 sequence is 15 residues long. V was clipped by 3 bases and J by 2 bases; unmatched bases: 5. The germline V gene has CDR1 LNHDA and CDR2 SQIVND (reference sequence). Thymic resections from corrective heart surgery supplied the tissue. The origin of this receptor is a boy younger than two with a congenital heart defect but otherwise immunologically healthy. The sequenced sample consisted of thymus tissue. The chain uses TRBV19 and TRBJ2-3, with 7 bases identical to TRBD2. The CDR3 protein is CASSMRGRFTDTQYF. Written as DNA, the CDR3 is TGTGCCAGTAGTATGCGCGGGAGATTCACAGATACGCAGTATTTT.